Below, 31 T cell receptor beta chains from the same sample are listed, as sequenced in a study of T cell responses to AZD1222 COVID-19 vaccine. This table comes from immunoSEQ multiplex PCR, and its TCRdb copy is limited to in-frame clones, with some not included. The table includes tens of thousands of clones, about 83% detected once. The input for sequencing was peripheral blood, taken 28 days after the second AZD1222 dose. These receptors originate from an adult who received the AZD1222 COVID-19 vaccine.

The genes are TRBV7-9 and TRBJ2-3; the match to TRBD2 covers 8 bases. The CDR3 spans 17 residues. Trimming took 0 bases from V and 2 from J; bases not matched to a gene: 7. Germline V CDR1 and CDR2: SEHNR, FQNEAQ (reference sequence). CDR3 sequence: CASSLAPQRGYTDTQYF. The CDR3 nucleotides are TGTGCCAGCAGCTTAGCGCCGCAGCGGGGGTACACAGATACGCAGTATTTT.

This clone was seen more than once but under ten times. The chain couples TRBV10-3 to TRBJ1-5; 9 nucleotides align to TRBD1. The germline CDR1 and CDR2 sequences are ENHRY and SYGVKD. CDR3 size: 16 residues. Germline trimming cut 3 bases from V and 5 bases from J; bases unmatched to any gene: 8. Written as DNA, the CDR3 is TGTGCCATCAGTGATAGTAGACAGGGGGAAGATCAGCCCCAGCATTTT. It translates to CAISDSRQGEDQPQHF.

This clone was counted once. The rearrangement joins TRBV28 to TRBJ1-3; D gene unclear. The CDR3 loop spans 15 amino acids. In germline, CDR1 is MDHEN, CDR2 SYDVKM. Trimming cost V 2 bases and J 0 bases, with 8 bases left between them. The CDR3 sequence: CASSLGISSGNTIYF. The CDR3 bases are TGTGCCAGCAGTTTAGGCATTTCCTCTGGAAACACCATATATTTT.

The rearrangement joins TRBV12-3 or TRBV12-4 to TRBJ2-6; the D is unclear. Between the trimmed V and J ends, which lost 5 bases and 1 base, there was a span of 3 bases. The CDR3 extends over 13 amino acids. Here the CDR3 reads CASSPSGANVLTF. The CDR3 bases are TGTGCCAGCAGTCCTTCTGGGGCCAACGTCCTGACTTTC.

The CDR3 spells CASSLGQGASYEQYF. The CDR3 DNA reads TGTGCCAGCAGCTTAGGACAGGGGGCTTCCTACGAGCAGTACTTC. V is TRBV5-5 and J is TRBJ2-7, with 11 bases aligning to TRBD1. There are 15 residues in the CDR3. Germline loops: CDR1 SGHKS, CDR2 YYEKEE (reference sequence). The ends lost 2 bases at V and 1 base at J; junction bases unmatched: 2.

The rearrangement uses TRBV24-1 and TRBJ1-2; D is perhaps TRBD1 (5 bases). CDR3 size: 16 residues. The V gene's germline CDR1 is KGHDR and CDR2 SFDVKD. Trimming removed 2 bases at V and 4 bases at J, with 16 bases between. CDR3: CATSDSGGEGPYGYTF. The CDR3 region has the DNA TGTGCCACCAGTGATTCGGGGGGGGAGGGCCCCTATGGCTACACCTTC.

The CDR3 region is CAWSASGGYTF. CDR3 DNA sequence: TGTGCCTGGAGTGCCTCTGGGGGCTACACCTTC. The chain recombines TRBV30 with TRBJ1-2; D is undetermined. In germline, CDR1 is GTSNPN, CDR2 SVGIG (reference sequence). There are 11 residues in the CDR3. V was clipped by 1 base and J by 8 bases, with 8 bases between them.

This clone was observed once. J is TRBJ1-6 and V is TRBV25-1, with D perhaps TRBD1 (6 bases). The V end lost 3 bases, the J end lost 7 bases, and 13 bases lay between the germline ends. In germline, CDR1 is MGHDK, CDR2 SYGVNS. The CDR3 length is 15 residues. The CDR3: CASSDWLTGNSPLHF. CDR3 sequence (DNA): TGTGCCAGCAGTGACTGGCTAACAGGGAATTCACCCCTCCACTTT.

The chain combines TRBV4-3 with TRBJ2-5, with D unresolved. The CDR3 length is 15 residues. Germline values: CDR1 LGHNA, CDR2 YSLEER. V lost 1 base, J lost 1 base, and 10 bases lay in between. This CDR3 reads CASSQVWASQETQYF. The CDR3, as DNA: TGCGCCAGCAGCCAAGTCTGGGCCTCCCAAGAGACCCAGTACTTC.

The chain carries TRBV5-1 and TRBJ2-3; the match to TRBD2 covers 11 bases. The V gene's germline CDR1 is SGHRS and CDR2 YFSETQ. The CDR3 has 17 amino acids. With V trimmed by 0 bases and J by 2 bases, 5 bases remained unmatched. For the CDR3, the DNA is TGCGCCAGCAGCTTGGCCGGGACTAGCGGATCCACAGATACGCAGTATTTT. The encoded protein is CASSLAGTSGSTDTQYF.

This sequence joins TRBV27 and TRBJ1-5; no reliable D call. This CDR3 contains 14 residues. V lost 3 bases, J lost 2 bases, and 8 bases lay in between. Looked up from germline, CDR1 is MNHEY and CDR2 is SMNVEV (reference sequence). CDR3 in amino acids: CASSFRRGNQPQHF. The DNA of the CDR3 is TGTGCCAGCAGTTTTCGGAGAGGCAATCAGCCCCAGCATTTT.

CDR3 amino acids: CATRSRGRKDTQYF. Written as DNA, the CDR3 is TGTGCCACGAGATCTAGGGGGCGCAAAGATACGCAGTATTTT. This rearrangement joins TRBV24-1 to TRBJ2-3; TRBD1 matches 7 bases. J lost 5 bases, V lost 10 bases, and 11 bases had no gene match. Germline V gives CDR1 KGHDR, CDR2 SFDVKD. The CDR3 has 14 residues.

The chain joins TRBV5-5 to TRBJ2-7, with D maybe TRBD1 (7 bases). With 4 bases removed from V and 6 bases from J, the gap between germline ends came to 23 bases. CDR3 length: 16 residues. Germline V lookup: CDR1 SGHKS, CDR2 YYEKEE (reference sequence). The CDR3 is CASSTRRGTANLEQYF. DNA for the CDR3: TGTGCCAGCAGCACCCGTCGCGGGACAGCGAACCTCGAGCAGTACTTC.

The chain is built from TRBV6-1 and TRBJ1-2, with TRBD1 identical over 8 bases. The CDR3 is 15 amino acids. V lost 1 base and J lost 6; bases outside the gene matches: 7. The V gene's germline CDR1 is MNHNS and CDR2 SASEGT. The CDR3 DNA reads TGTGCCAGCAGTGAAGGGCGGACAGGGTTAAATGGCTACACCTTC. Translation gives CASSEGRTGLNGYTF.

The chain is built from TRBV30 and TRBJ1-5, with 7 bases fitting TRBD1. Germline-derived CDR1 and CDR2 are GTSNPN and SVGIG (reference sequence). The V gene end was trimmed by 3 bases and the J gene end by 3 bases; junction bases not matched to a gene: 8. This CDR3 is built from 15 residues. The CDR3 sequence: CAWSGQAINNQPQHF. CDR3 DNA: TGTGCCTGGAGCGGACAGGCAATTAACAATCAGCCCCAGCATTTT.

The chain uses TRBV7-2 and TRBJ2-5, with 14 bases matching TRBD2. There are 16 residues in the CDR3. Germline V gene sequence: CDR1 SGHTA, CDR2 FQGNSA. CDR3 bases: TGTGCTACCCGGACTAGCGGGGGGCCCACGCCAGAGACCCAGTACTTC. Its protein product is CATRTSGGPTPETQYF. The full variable domain, in which reference TRBV7-2 and TRBJ2-5 provide the parts outside the CDR3, is GAGVSQSPSNKVTEKGKDVELRCDPISGHTALYWYRQSLGQGLEFLIYFQGNSAPDKSGLPSDRFSAERTGGSVSTLTIQRTQQEDSAVYLCATRTSGGPTPETQYFGPGTRLLVL.

J is TRBJ1-5 and V is TRBV6-5, with 8 bases fitting TRBD1. The CDR3 covers 15 residues. Germline V gene sequence: CDR1 MNHEY, CDR2 SVGAGI. V lost 4 bases to trimming and J lost 5 bases; unmatched junction nucleotides: 7. The CDR3, as DNA: TGTGCCAGCAGTTCTGGCAGGGGGCACTATCAGCCCCAGCATTTT. As protein: CASSSGRGHYQPQHF.

The rearrangement uses TRBV5-1 and TRBJ1-2; possibly TRBD1 for D (6 bases). V gave up 4 bases and J gave up 0 bases, with 16 bases separating them. CDR3 length: 16 amino acids. Looked up from germline, CDR1 is SGHRS and CDR2 is YFSETQ. The CDR3 nucleotides are TGCGCCAGCAGCCCCGGGACACCGGGATCTAACTATGGCTACACCTTC. As protein: CASSPGTPGSNYGYTF.

Here the CDR3 reads CASSEGRGWDDGNTIYF. The CDR3 DNA sequence: TGTGCCAGCAGTGAGGGTAGGGGGTGGGACGACGGAAACACCATATATTTT. The J gene is TRBJ1-3, the V gene TRBV6-1; weak D call: TRBD1 (6 bases). This CDR3 has 17 residues. The V end was cut by 3 bases, the J end by 4 bases, with 19 bases between. The germline gives CDR1 MNHNS, CDR2 SASEGT.

The chain carries TRBV12-3 or TRBV12-4 and TRBJ2-5; D call uncertain. Trimming left V 11 bases short and J 5 bases short, with 15 bases between. CDR3 length: 12 residues. The CDR3 spells CASALELETQYF. The CDR3 coding sequence is TGTGCCTCGGCTCTGGAGCTGGAGACCCAGTACTTC.

The chain employs TRBV2 and TRBJ2-5; D could derive from TRBD1 or TRBD2 (5 bases each). Germline CDR1 SNHLY, CDR2 FYNNEI. The V gene lost 5 bases and the J gene lost 7 bases, with 20 bases spanning the gap. This CDR3 has 15 residues. CDR3 loop: CASSSSGAYGVTQYF. The CDR3 DNA is TGTGCCAGCAGTTCTTCCGGGGCTTATGGGGTGACCCAGTACTTC.

CDR3 in DNA: TGTGCCAGCAGCTCCCAGCAGGCAGGGAGCACAGATACGCAGTATTTT. Translated, it gives CASSSQQAGSTDTQYF. The rearrangement uses TRBV11-1 and TRBJ2-3, with a possible D match to TRBD1 (5 bases). Per the germline V gene, CDR1 is SGHAT and CDR2 is FQDESV (reference sequence). Between the trimmed V and J ends, which lost 4 bases and 0 bases, there was a span of 14 bases. CDR3 length: 16 amino acids.

This chain uses TRBV18 with TRBJ2-5, with 10 bases identical to TRBD2. This CDR3 is built from 17 residues. With 6 bases clipped from V and 10 bases from J, the junction kept 20 bases outside the gene matches. Germline V CDR1 and CDR2: KGHSH, LQKENI. CDR3 amino acids: CASSPHERGGPYVSQYF. The CDR3 region has the DNA TGTGCCAGCTCCCCCCACGAGCGGGGGGGCCCATACGTTAGCCAGTACTTC.

The V and J genes are TRBV28 and TRBJ2-1; tentatively, D is TRBD2 (5 bases). Germline lookup yields CDR1 MDHEN and CDR2 SYDVKM. The CDR3 is made up of 14 amino acids. The V end lost 3 bases, the J end lost 12 bases, and 18 bases lay between the germline ends. The CDR3 DNA sequence: TGTGCCAGCAGTTTTGCATTCGCCGGGGTTGGGCAGTTCTTC. Amino acids: CASSFAFAGVGQFF.

A single count supports this clone. V and J are TRBV9 and TRBJ1-1, with no clear D. Trimming left V 4 bases short and J 1 base short, with 11 bases between. The germline CDR1 and CDR2 sequences are SGDLS and YYNGEE. The CDR3 has 14 amino acids. The CDR3 nucleotides read TGTGCCAGCAGCTACGTTGCGGAGAACACTGAAGCTTTCTTT. Its protein is CASSYVAENTEAFF.

V gene TRBV5-1 combines with J gene TRBJ2-3; unclear D gene. V was trimmed by 1 base and J by 3 bases, leaving 12 bases between them. From germline, CDR1 is SGHRS and CDR2 YFSETQ. The CDR3 spans 15 residues. The CDR3 nucleotides read TGCGCCAGCAGCTTGACACCGGAGAATACAGATACGCAGTATTTT. As protein: CASSLTPENTDTQYF.

The chain is built from TRBV27 and TRBJ1-2; D is perhaps TRBD1 (5 bases). Deletions cut 4 bases from V and 7 bases from J, with 13 bases between. CDR3 size: 13 residues. CDR1 and CDR2 (germline): MNHEY, SMNVEV (reference sequence). CDR3: CASSSLGRVGYTF. The CDR3 DNA follows: TGTGCCAGCAGTTCACTGGGACGAGTTGGCTACACCTTC.

The chain has TRBV11-2 and TRBJ2-2, with no clear D. V lost 2 bases, J lost 8 bases, and 9 bases lay in between. This CDR3 comprises 13 residues. Germline loops: CDR1 SGHAT, CDR2 FQNNGV. The CDR3, as DNA: TGTGCCAGCAGCTTAACGGGCACGGGGGAGCTGTTTTTT. Translated, it gives CASSLTGTGELFF.

This clone has a handful of counts. The chain is built from TRBV4-1 and TRBJ1-4, with D maybe TRBD1 (6 bases). CDR1 is MGHRA and CDR2 is YSYEKL in the germline V gene. V gave up 0 bases and J gave up 6 bases, with 8 bases separating them. The CDR3 contains 14 residues. Here the CDR3 DNA reads TGCGCCAGCAGCCAAGATCGACAGGATGAAAAACTGTTTTTT. It specifies CASSQDRQDEKLFF.

The rearrangement links TRBV6-5 to TRBJ2-1, with a tentative D call TRBD1 (6 bases). The CDR3 sequence is 16 residues long. V lost 2 bases to trimming and J lost 6 bases, with 17 bases between them. Germline V gene sequence: CDR1 MNHEY, CDR2 SVGAGI. This CDR3 reads CASSYMLGTLPNEQFF. Here the CDR3 DNA reads TGTGCCAGCAGTTACATGCTCGGGACACTTCCCAATGAGCAGTTCTTC.

The V call is TRBV6-2 or TRBV6-3, the J call TRBJ2-7; 7 bases fit TRBD1. The CDR3 is made up of 16 amino acids. Germline V gene data show CDR1 as MNHEY and CDR2 as SVGEGT. Germline trimming cut 2 bases from V and 3 bases from J; bases unmatched to any gene: 10. CDR3 in amino acids: CASSYSWDSASYEQYF. The CDR3 DNA follows: TGTGCCAGCAGTTACAGCTGGGACAGCGCAAGCTACGAGCAGTACTTC.